These 23 T cell receptor beta chains share one sample of origin, sequenced in a study of OX40 agonist ivuxolimab in advanced cancers. Assay: immunoSEQ multiplex PCR; the TCRdb copy retains only in-frame clones and omits some. The table includes more than 60,000 clones, about 86% detected once. The sequencing used CD4+ or CD8+ T cells sorted from blood, collected in a trial of the OX40 agonist ivuxolimab. The receptors stem from an adult with an advanced solid tumor such as melanoma, head and neck, liver or kidney cancer.

This clone was seen a handful of times. The chain uses TRBV5-6 and TRBJ1-5; maybe TRBD1 (6 bases). The CDR3 is 13 amino acids. CDR1 and CDR2 (germline): SGHDT, YYEEEE. V was cut by 5 bases and J by 9 bases, with 15 bases left in between. This chain's CDR3 is CASSGGQFGPQHF. The CDR3 DNA is TGTGCCAGCAGTGGGGGGCAGTTCGGGCCCCAGCATTTT. Full variable domain (outside the CDR3, taken from reference TRBV5-6 and TRBJ1-5): DAGVTQSPTHLIKTRGQQVTLRCSPKSGHDTVSWYQQALGQGPQFIFQYYEEEERQRGNFPDRFSGHQFPNYSSELNVNALLLGDSALYLCASSGGQFGPQHFGDGTRLSIL.

The rearrangement joins TRBV5-4 to TRBJ1-1; D uncertain. V lost 1 base and J lost 1, with 5 bases in between. Germline values: CDR1 SGHNT, CDR2 YYREEE (reference sequence). The CDR3 spans 13 residues. The CDR3 reads CASSLRWNTEAFF. CDR3 DNA: TGTGCCAGCAGCTTGAGGTGGAACACTGAAGCTTTCTTT.

This chain links TRBV7-8 with TRBJ2-7, with D hard to call. This CDR3 has 13 residues. Germline-derived CDR1 and CDR2 are SGHVS and FQNEAQ. Trimming left V 0 bases short and J 5 bases short, with 8 bases between. In DNA, the CDR3 is TGTGCCAGCAGCTTAGCGGGGTTCGACGAGCAGTACTTC. Protein sequence: CASSLAGFDEQYF.

V is TRBV28 and J is TRBJ1-6; D may be TRBD1 (6 bases). Trimming took 6 bases from V and 13 from J, leaving 22 bases between them. The germline gives CDR1 MDHEN, CDR2 SYDVKM. This CDR3 contains 15 residues. CDR3 nucleotide sequence: TGTGCCAGCAGCTCTCGGACAAAAGGGGGTCCCCCCCTCCACTTT. Translating gives CASSSRTKGGPPLHF.

This rearrangement joins TRBV6-5 to TRBJ1-4; D call uncertain. Germline CDR1 and CDR2: MNHEY and SVGAGI. V shed 2 bases and J shed 0 bases, with 10 bases lying between them. This CDR3 has 16 amino acids. CDR3 region: CASSYGRTATNEKLFF. CDR3 in DNA: TGTGCCAGCAGTTACGGCAGAACCGCAACTAATGAAAAACTGTTTTTT.

This clone was seen a handful of times. The rearrangement uses TRBV10-3 and TRBJ1-5; 10 nucleotides agree with TRBD1. Losses at the gene ends were 6 bases for V and 6 bases for J; bases not matched to a gene: 5. The CDR3 length is 14 residues. CDR1 ENHRY and CDR2 SYGVKD come from the germline V gene. CDR3: CAIRDRGTGQPQHF. The CDR3 DNA reads as TGTGCCATCAGGGACAGGGGGACGGGTCAGCCCCAGCATTTT.

V gene TRBV28 combines with J gene TRBJ1-6, with D hard to call. This CDR3 is built from 14 residues. Trimming stripped 6 bases from V and 9 bases from J, with 15 bases between. CDR1 and CDR2 (germline): MDHEN, SYDVKM. CDR3 nucleotide sequence: TGTGCCAGCAGGCCCCCAACCGTGGGTTCACCCCTCCACTTT. Amino acids: CASRPPTVGSPLHF.

The chain combines TRBV6-1 with TRBJ1-2, with TRBD1 as a possible D gene (5 bases). This CDR3 is 16 amino acids long. The V and J ends lost 4 bases and 2 bases respectively, with 17 bases between them. From germline, CDR1 is MNHNS and CDR2 SASEGT. CDR3 coding DNA: TGTGCCAGCAGTGGGCCCCGTCGGGGCCGGAACTATGGCTACACCTTC. It codes for CASSGPRRGRNYGYTF.

CDR3: CASSPPAGQGLGQYF. The CDR3 nucleotides are TGTGCCAGCAGTCCCCCCGCCGGACAGGGGTTGGGGCAGTACTTC. The V and J genes are TRBV28 and TRBJ2-7; TRBD1 matches at 9 bases. Germline lookup yields CDR1 MDHEN and CDR2 SYDVKM. V shed 5 bases and J 9 bases; nucleotides not matched to a gene: 14. The CDR3 runs 15 residues.

The J gene is TRBJ2-1, the V gene TRBV7-9; D unclear. Germline values: CDR1 SEHNR, CDR2 FQNEAQ (reference sequence). The CDR3 spans 11 residues. The V and J ends lost 5 bases and 5 bases respectively, with 4 bases between them. The CDR3 sequence is CASSINNEQFF. The CDR3 nucleotides are TGTGCCAGCAGCATAAACAATGAGCAGTTCTTC.

The chain joins TRBV9 to TRBJ2-5; tentatively, D is TRBD2 (5 bases). Trimming removed 4 bases at V and 5 bases at J, with 15 bases between. Germline V lookup: CDR1 SGDLS, CDR2 YYNGEE. The CDR3 runs 14 residues. The CDR3 DNA follows: TGTGCCAGCAGCTCCGGGATCGTTGGGGAGACCCAGTACTTC. Protein product: CASSSGIVGETQYF.

The J gene is TRBJ2-3, the V gene TRBV5-1, with D unclear. Trimming shortened V by 2 bases and J by 5 bases, and 3 bases separated the two germline ends. The CDR3 consists of 11 residues. In germline, CDR1 is SGHRS, CDR2 YFSETQ. The CDR3 sequence is CASSLEDTQYF. In DNA form, the CDR3 reads TGCGCCAGCAGCTTAGAAGATACGCAGTATTTT.

The gene calls are TRBV2 and TRBJ1-1; D remains ambiguous. V was pared by 8 bases and J by 1 base, with 11 bases between. The CDR3 contains 13 residues. Germline CDR1 is SNHLY and CDR2 is FYNNEI. The CDR3: CASSRHGNTEAFF. The DNA for the CDR3 is TGTGCCAGCTCCCGTCACGGGAACACTGAAGCTTTCTTT.

This clone was counted once. The genes are TRBV7-8 and TRBJ2-5; the match to TRBD2 covers 10 bases. From germline, CDR1 is SGHVS and CDR2 FQNEAQ. There are 18 residues in the CDR3. The ends lost 1 base at V and 2 bases at J; junction bases unmatched: 10. The CDR3 coding sequence is TGTGCCAGCAGCTTAGTTGTTAGCGGGGGGCGTTTTCAAGAGACCCAGTACTTC. Its protein is CASSLVVSGGRFQETQYF.

The chain links TRBV18 to TRBJ1-1; D gene uncertain. Germline CDR1 reads KGHSH; CDR2 reads LQKENI. V was clipped by 3 bases and J by 0 bases, with 11 bases between them. The CDR3 totals 15 residues. This CDR3 is CASSPLVELNTEAFF. The DNA for the CDR3 is TGTGCCAGCTCACCTCTGGTAGAGCTGAACACTGAAGCTTTCTTT.

Only one count was recorded for this clone. This rearrangement joins TRBV19 to TRBJ1-1; D is unresolved. Trimming removed 3 bases at V and 7 bases at J, with 12 bases between. Germline lookup yields CDR1 LNHDA and CDR2 SQIVND (reference sequence). CDR3 length: 13 residues. CDR3 nucleotides: TGTGCCAGTAGTATTCGAAGAGGTTTTGAAGCTTTCTTT. It yields the protein CASSIRRGFEAFF.

This sequence joins TRBV7-9 and TRBJ1-4, with D possibly TRBD1 on 5 matching bases. V shed 1 base and J shed 8 bases, with 11 bases lying between them. The germline CDR1 and CDR2 sequences are SEHNR and FQNEAQ (reference sequence). This CDR3 is built from 14 residues. The CDR3 DNA reads TGTGCCAGCAGCTTAGAGCAGGGTGGCGAAAAACTGTTTTTT. It encodes CASSLEQGGEKLFF.

The chain combines TRBV5-6 with TRBJ2-1; either TRBD1 or TRBD2 may fit D (6 bases each). This CDR3 is 16 amino acids long. The V end lost 0 bases, the J end lost 8 bases, and 18 bases lay between the germline ends. CDR1 is SGHDT, CDR2 YYEEEE, per germline. CDR3: CASSLERGVMVDEQFF. The CDR3 DNA sequence: TGTGCCAGCAGCTTGGAGAGGGGGGTGATGGTTGATGAGCAGTTCTTC.

The J gene is TRBJ1-1, the V gene TRBV6-5, with a tentative D call TRBD1 (5 bases). This CDR3 region has 13 residues. V was shortened by 5 bases and J by 1 base, with 8 bases between the two germline ends. The germline V gene has CDR1 MNHEY and CDR2 SVGAGI. In nucleotides, the CDR3 is TGTGCCAGCAGTCTCAGGGCGAACACTGAAGCTTTCTTT. Its protein product is CASSLRANTEAFF.

The chain combines TRBV19 with TRBJ2-1, with TRBD1 matching 10 bases. With 3 bases clipped from V and 8 bases from J, the junction kept 7 bases outside the gene matches. The CDR3 spans 15 residues. The V gene's germline CDR1 is LNHDA and CDR2 SQIVND (reference sequence). The CDR3 sequence: CASSILGQGNYEQFF. The CDR3 DNA is TGTGCCAGTAGTATTCTGGGACAGGGGAACTATGAGCAGTTCTTC.

The chain is built from TRBV19 and TRBJ1-5; D gene uncertain. The CDR3 runs 13 residues. Trimming removed 6 bases at V and 8 bases at J, with 14 bases between. Germline V gives CDR1 LNHDA, CDR2 SQIVND (reference sequence). The CDR3 DNA follows: TGTGCCAGTAGAGAAAGTGGTATTGAGCCCCAGCATTTT. Amino acids: CASRESGIEPQHF.

V and J are TRBV19 and TRBJ2-7; tentatively, D is TRBD1 (6 bases). Germline V gives CDR1 LNHDA, CDR2 SQIVND (reference sequence). The CDR3 totals 15 residues. Deletions cut 6 bases from V and 2 bases from J, with 17 bases between. This chain's CDR3 is CASSLTGWKTYEQYF. DNA of the CDR3: TGTGCCAGTAGCCTAACAGGGTGGAAGACCTACGAGCAGTACTTC.

The gene calls are TRBV7-9 and TRBJ1-2, with D unresolved. The CDR3 runs 15 residues. Looked up from germline, CDR1 is SEHNR and CDR2 is FQNEAQ (reference sequence). The V end lost 1 base, the J end lost 0 bases, and 9 bases lay between the germline ends. CDR3 sequence (DNA): TGTGCCAGCAGCTTAGACGGAGGACCTAACTATGGCTACACCTTC. Protein sequence: CASSLDGGPNYGYTF.